This T cell receptor beta chain was observed in a study of cytomegalovirus exposure and HLA in healthy donors. The CDR3 has 14 residues. The V gene's germline CDR1 is LNHNV and CDR2 YYDKDF (reference sequence). Trimming removed 11 bases from V and 4 bases from J; junction bases left unmatched: 8. Primers included in the PCR were 60 Vbeta and 13 Jbeta primers. Sequencing used immunoSEQ multiplex PCR; TCRdb keeps in-frame clones, though not all of them. The sample contains approximately 220,000 clones, around 76% of which appear only once. This sequence joins TRBV15 and TRBJ2-1; 10 bases match TRBD2. The material sequenced was PBMCs. This TCR derives from a young man in good health and CMV-seronegative. For the CDR3, the DNA is TGTGCCGCCTCCCCTAGCGGGAGTTACAATGAGCAGTTCTTC. It encodes CAASPSGSYNEQFF. The full variable domain, in which reference TRBV15 and TRBJ2-1 provide the parts outside the CDR3, is DAMVIQNPRYQVTQFGKPVTLSCSQTLNHNVMYWYQQKSSQAPKLLFHYYDKDFNNEADTPDNFQSRRPNTSFCFLDIRSPGLGDTAMYLCAASPSGSYNEQFFGPGTRLTVL.